The 17 T cell receptor beta chains below all came from one sample that was sequenced in a study of Ad26.COV2.S vaccination and SARS-CoV-2 variants. Produced via immunoSEQ multiplex PCR; TCRdb's table is partial and in-frame only. This repertoire shows about 350,000 clones, roughly 94% found once; its top ten account for 3% to 5%. The sample here was peripheral blood, taken after recovery from COVID-19. The receptors here all came from a human donor who had recovered from COVID-19.

The V call is TRBV18, the J call TRBJ1-1, with TRBD1 as a possible D gene (5 bases). Looked up from germline, CDR1 is KGHSH and CDR2 is LQKENI. The CDR3 consists of 13 residues. Trimming took off 5 bases at V and 1 base at J, with 8 bases between the two ends. The CDR3 reads CASSDQGNTEAFF. CDR3 sequence (DNA): TGTGCCAGCTCAGATCAGGGGAACACTGAAGCTTTCTTT.

The chain joins TRBV18 to TRBJ2-1; 8 bases map to TRBD1. Germline trimming cut 3 bases from V and 1 base from J; bases unmatched to any gene: 2. The CDR3 consists of 15 residues. The V gene's germline CDR1 is KGHSH and CDR2 LQKENI. CDR3 sequence reads: CASSPDRASYNEQFF. The CDR3 DNA reads TGTGCCAGCTCACCGGACAGGGCTTCCTACAATGAGCAGTTCTTC.

This chain links TRBV10-2 with TRBJ2-7; weak D call: TRBD1 (5 bases). Trimming removed 6 bases from V and 0 bases from J, with 9 bases in between. Germline CDR1 WSHSY, CDR2 SAAADI. This CDR3 is built from 13 residues. The CDR3 protein is CASSHGASYEQYF. CDR3 DNA sequence: TGCGCCAGCAGCCATGGGGCCTCCTACGAGCAGTACTTC.

This clone was seen a single time. V is TRBV12-3 or TRBV12-4 and J is TRBJ1-1, with TRBD1 as a possible D gene (5 bases). The CDR3 loop spans 13 amino acids. Trimming left V 4 bases short and J 4 bases short, with 10 bases between. DNA for the CDR3: TGTGCCAGCAGTTCAGCAGGGATCACTGAAGCTTTCTTT. Amino acid sequence: CASSSAGITEAFF.

The V and J genes are TRBV19 and TRBJ2-5, with D perhaps matching TRBD1 (6 bases). The CDR3 runs to 14 residues. The germline V gene encodes CDR1 LNHDA and CDR2 SQIVND (reference sequence). Trimming left V 2 bases short and J 1 base short, with 8 bases between. CDR3 sequence: CASSIQGPQETQYF. The CDR3 DNA reads as TGTGCCAGTAGTATACAGGGGCCCCAAGAGACCCAGTACTTC.

This chain uses TRBV25-1 with TRBJ2-3, with D unclear. The V and J ends lost 4 bases and 4 bases respectively, with 9 bases between them. This CDR3 is built from 13 residues. Germline V CDR1 and CDR2: MGHDK, SYGVNS. The CDR3 here is CASSVSTADTQYF. The CDR3 DNA follows: TGTGCCAGCAGTGTATCCACCGCAGATACGCAGTATTTT.

This rearrangement joins TRBV2 to TRBJ2-3; D remains ambiguous. This CDR3 is built from 12 residues. The V and J ends lost 4 bases and 0 bases respectively, with 2 bases between them. The germline gives CDR1 SNHLY, CDR2 FYNNEI. The CDR3 loop reads CASSVSTDTQYF. The CDR3 DNA follows: TGTGCCAGCAGTGTTAGCACAGATACGCAGTATTTT.

The chain links TRBV7-9 to TRBJ1-2, with no clear D. The ends were cut back, 5 bases at V and 4 bases at J, with 11 bases in the middle. The length of the CDR3 is 13 residues. Germline assignment: CDR1 SEHNR and CDR2 FQNEAQ (reference sequence). DNA of the CDR3: TGTGCCAGCAGCAGACCCGACCCCTATGGCTACACCTTC. This encodes CASSRPDPYGYTF.

This chain links TRBV19 with TRBJ1-4; D may be TRBD1 (6 bases). V lost 6 bases, J lost 2 bases, and 10 bases lay in between. Germline values: CDR1 LNHDA, CDR2 SQIVND (reference sequence). The CDR3 length is 14 residues. CDR3 coding DNA: TGTGCCAGTAGGGGGGCATTGACTAATGAAAAACTGTTTTTT. Protein sequence: CASRGALTNEKLFF.

The chain combines TRBV3-1 (or the pseudogene TRBV3-2) with TRBJ2-3, with D tentatively TRBD2 (6 bases). Germline V gene lookup returns CDR1 LGHDT and CDR2 YNNKEL (reference sequence). The CDR3 contains 16 residues. Trimming removed 0 bases from V and 0 bases from J, with 10 bases in between. CDR3 bases: TGTGCCAGCAGCCAAGAGGGGAGGTGTAGCACAGATACGCAGTATTTT. Encoded protein: CASSQEGRCSTDTQYF.

This chain joins TRBV11-2 and TRBJ2-5, with D unresolved. Looked up from germline, CDR1 is SGHAT and CDR2 is FQNNGV. CDR3 length: 13 amino acids. The V end was cut by 5 bases, the J end by 3 bases, with 10 bases between. CDR3 in amino acids: CASSVRWEETQYF. The DNA for the CDR3 is TGTGCCAGCAGCGTCCGGTGGGAAGAGACCCAGTACTTC.

The DNA for the CDR3 is TGCGCCAGCAGCCAAGAACGGGGCGGGGGGTGGCTCGGCACAGATACGCAGTATTTT. It is translated as CASSQERGGGWLGTDTQYF. V is TRBV4-1 and J is TRBJ2-3; TRBD2 aligns across 8 bases. CDR1 MGHRA and CDR2 YSYEKL come from the germline V gene. The CDR3 loop spans 19 amino acids. Unmatched junction bases numbered 12, after V lost 0 bases and J lost 1 base.

The chain recombines TRBV4-3 with TRBJ2-7; TRBD2 matches at 8 bases. Trimming removed 4 bases from V and 3 bases from J; junction bases left unmatched: 8. Germline V gene sequence: CDR1 LGHNA, CDR2 YSLEER. The CDR3 runs 15 residues. The CDR3 loop reads CASSPSSGGIYEQYF. CDR3 nucleotides: TGCGCCAGCAGCCCCTCAAGCGGGGGCATCTACGAGCAGTACTTC.

This clone has more than one count but fewer than ten. This CDR3 is CASSDEAGGPFEQFF. The CDR3 DNA sequence: TGTGCCAGCAGTGACGAGGCGGGGGGGCCGTTTGAGCAGTTCTTC. V and J are TRBV6-4 and TRBJ2-1, with 9 bases identical to TRBD2. The CDR3 extends over 15 amino acids. CDR1 is MRHNA, CDR2 SNTAGT, per germline. V shed 2 bases, J shed 9 bases, and the junction held 8 bases outside the gene matches.

This sequence joins TRBV6-2 or TRBV6-3 and TRBJ2-3; 8 nucleotides match TRBD1. The CDR3 loop spans 16 amino acids. The V gene end was trimmed by 6 bases and the J gene end by 0 bases; junction bases not matched to a gene: 8. Germline V gene sequence: CDR1 MNHEY, CDR2 SVGEGT. CDR3 region: CASSPTTGASTDTQYF. The CDR3 DNA follows: TGTGCCAGCAGCCCAACGACAGGGGCTAGCACAGATACGCAGTATTTT.

The chain employs TRBV10-3 and TRBJ2-3; TRBD2 matches 8 bases. This CDR3 is 16 amino acids long. Unmatched junction bases numbered 7, after V lost 3 bases and J lost 2 bases. Germline V lookup: CDR1 ENHRY, CDR2 SYGVKD. The CDR3 DNA follows: TGTGCCATCAGTGACGTAGCGGGGCTCGACACAGATACGCAGTATTTT. This translates into CAISDVAGLDTDTQYF.

The rearrangement links TRBV7-9 to TRBJ1-5; no clear D. Trimming cost V 1 base and J 10 bases, with 17 bases left between them. The germline V gene has CDR1 SEHNR and CDR2 FQNEAQ (reference sequence). The CDR3 spans 15 residues. The CDR3 DNA reads as TGTGCCAGCAGCTTAGTTCGGTCTATTCTAGGTCCCCAGCATTTT. Amino acid sequence: CASSLVRSILGPQHF.